This is a list of T cell receptor beta chains from one sample in a study of shared clonotypes between healthy human individuals. Libraries were prepared by immunoSEQ multiplex PCR; TCRdb keeps only in-frame clonotypes and omits some of them. Of around 2.5 million clones listed, over 85% are singletons. Input material: naive CD4+ T cells from PBMCs. These receptors originate from a man aged 18 to 30 in good health. Some clones in this sample may be carry-over from other donors' samples. Each CDR3 is given with its conserved first and last residue. Size is stated for part of the rows, as once, few or many counts, or as a class when the clone is expanded.

clone size	CDR3 length	V gene	CDR3 protein
-	14	TRBV9	CASSVGASNQPQHF
-	12	TRBV28	CASSVLNYGYTF
once	13	TRBV27	CASRQGNTGELFF
few	14	TRBV19	CASSSGQPNTEAFF
once	16	TRBV9	CATGARWDSGANVLTF
-	16	TRBV19	CASSSIQAGLGQPQHF
-	14	TRBV28	CASSLGNVAGEQFF
-	14	TRBV28	CASSSPLSNQPQHF
-	15	TRBV28	CASLPPARSSYEQYF
once	16	TRBV5-1	CASSLAGRGTNNEQFF
-	14	TRBV11-2	CASSKGSSTDTQYF
once	16	TRBV7-3	CASSSTGGSLYNEQFF
-	17	TRBV9	CASSVGPPGGPVAEQYF
few	14	TRBV2	CASSVGLSNQPQHF
-	18	TRBV21-1	CASSYDRGEMSTNEKLFF
-	15	TRBV9	CASSVTRGSYNEQFF
-	12	TRBV28	CASITSNQPQHF
-	14	TRBV9	CASSVDTLEDTQYF
-	15	TRBV28	CASSSRDRDIQPLHF
-	17	TRBV27	CASSPQPPAGRVREQYF
-	15	TRBV7-2	CASSLSPTMSRSYTF
-	14	TRBV19	CASSKGQGIYEQYF
-	15	TRBV5-1	CASSLEGLNTGELFF